Sequencing of this T cell receptor beta chain was carried out in a study of blood T cell dynamics during melanoma immunotherapy. Germline-derived CDR1 and CDR2 are KGHSH and LQKENI. This CDR3 spans 12 amino acids. The time point: pre-treatment baseline. In the case of this clone: An end of the junction differs from the germline gene, which may be a read error.

A fixed DNA input of about 350 ng was used per bulk PBMC sample. Sequencing used immunoSEQ multiplex PCR; TCRdb keeps in-frame clones, though not all of them. The sample has about 14,000 clones; 85% to 90% are singletons. This chain connects TRBV18 to TRBJ2-1, with 9 bases aligning to TRBD1. The sequence came from a human donor with melanoma. The material sequenced was blood, taken from a patient treated with checkpoint blockade. The DNA of the CDR3 is TGTGCCAGCTCACCACCGGGGACAGGGCTGATCTTC. This codes for CASSPPGTGLIF. Supplemented by reference TRBV18 and TRBJ2-1, the full variable domain reads NAGVMQNPRHLVRRRGQEARLRCSPMKGHSHVYWYRQLPEEGLKFMVYLQKENIIDESGMPKERFSAEFPKEGPSILRIQQVVRGDSAAYFCASSPPGTGLIFGPGTRLTVL.